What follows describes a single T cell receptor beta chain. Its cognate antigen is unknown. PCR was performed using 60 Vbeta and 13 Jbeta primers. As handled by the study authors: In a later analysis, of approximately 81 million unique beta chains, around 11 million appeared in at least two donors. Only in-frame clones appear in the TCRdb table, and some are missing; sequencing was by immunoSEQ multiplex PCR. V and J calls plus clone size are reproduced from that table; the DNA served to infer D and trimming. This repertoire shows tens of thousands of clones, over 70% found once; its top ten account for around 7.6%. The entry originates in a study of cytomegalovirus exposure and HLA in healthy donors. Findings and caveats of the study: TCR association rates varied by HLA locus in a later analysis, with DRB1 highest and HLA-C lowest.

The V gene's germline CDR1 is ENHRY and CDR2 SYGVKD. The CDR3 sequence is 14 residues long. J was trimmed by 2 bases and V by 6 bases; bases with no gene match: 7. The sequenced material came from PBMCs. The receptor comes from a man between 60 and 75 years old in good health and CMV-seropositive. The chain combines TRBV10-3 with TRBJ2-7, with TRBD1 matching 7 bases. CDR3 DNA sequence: TGTGCCATCAGCCAGACAGGGCCGACCTACGAGCAGTACTTC. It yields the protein CAISQTGPTYEQYF.